The entry that follows covers one T cell receptor (beta chain) sequence. The sample originates from a study of control samples from healthy donors and cancer patients. V lost 7 bases and J lost 6, with 12 bases in between. The CDR3 sequence is 12 residues long. Germline CDR1 is SEHNR and CDR2 is FQNEAQ (reference sequence). Data came from immunoSEQ multiplex PCR; TCRdb stores just in-frame clones and leaves some out. The sample contains roughly 55,000 clones, 90% to 96% of which appear only once. The sequence was collected from a young woman in good health. What was sequenced was blood. The chain combines TRBV7-9 with TRBJ1-2, with D perhaps TRBD1 (5 bases). CDR3 loop: CASNDRIDGYTF. The DNA for the CDR3 is TGTGCCAGCAACGACAGAATCGATGGCTACACCTTC.